Below, one T cell receptor beta chain is given with its context. No antigen is known for it. The PCR employed 60 Vbeta primers together with 13 Jbeta primers. Profiling relied on immunoSEQ multiplex PCR, and the TCRdb table lists in-frame clones only, not all of them. The data contain 110,000 to 150,000 clones, around 82% of them seen just once; the ten biggest clones take up roughly 2.9%. This entry is derived from a study of cytomegalovirus exposure and HLA in healthy donors. This CDR3 comprises 15 residues. V was clipped by 1 base and J by 5 bases, with 15 bases between them. Germline V gene lookup returns CDR1 SGHNT and CDR2 YYREEE (reference sequence). Study observations and caveats: A later analysis reportedly found fewer N-insertions in an Asian-associated ancestry cluster than the roughly 680-donor mean. TCR beta chain V- and J-gene trimming was linked, in a later analysis, to a missense variant in DCLRE1C.

Sample: PBMCs. V is TRBV5-4 and J is TRBJ1-1, with D unclear. The receptor was isolated from a female donor in good health and CMV-seronegative. This CDR3 reads CASSLPGGSGTEAFF. For the CDR3, the DNA is TGTGCCAGCAGCTTGCCCGGCGGGAGTGGGACTGAAGCTTTCTTT.